This T cell receptor beta chain was observed in a study of molecular identifiers for immune sequencing clone quantification. A CD8+CD4-CCR7+CD45RA+ gate was used to sort naive CD8 T cells. TCRdb recomputed calls from the PCR reads with MiXCR, one row per CDR3 protein. The sample has a few hundred thousand distinct CDR3 sequences; about a fifth are singletons. This clonotype showed up just a few times. Its antigen is not known. CDR3 length: 15 residues. Germline-derived CDR1 and CDR2 are SGHNT and YYREEE (reference sequence). V lost 3 bases to trimming and J lost 7 bases, with 17 bases between them. Study-wide points: Over 97% of effector molecules, but under 1% in naive cells, were held by clones with more than 20 RNA copies. Because of identical TCR molecules sharing a barcode, sizes of highly expanded clones could be underestimated.

The receptor was isolated from a human donor in good health. Some libraries in this study had Jurkat cell RNA spiked in. The genes are TRBV5-4 and TRBJ2-1; tentative D call: TRBD2 (7 bases). The material sequenced was naive CD8+ T cells from blood, with Jurkat cell RNA spiked in. Subset indicated: FACS-sorted CD8+CD4-CCR7+CD45RA+ naive T cells. The DNA of the CDR3 is TGTGCCAGCAGCTGGACAGTTGGGGAGGGGAATGAGCAGTTCTTC. This encodes CASSWTVGEGNEQFF.